This T cell receptor beta chain stems from a study of blood T cell repertoires in COVID-19. Turning to the study itself: The samples span acute and convalescent COVID-19 from the United States, Italy and Spain. T cells, B-cell-depleted T cells, or PBMCs provided the cDNA or gDNA that served as material.

The J segment lost 6 bases and the V segment lost 1 base, leaving 11 bases of the junction unmatched. The CDR3 extends over 17 amino acids. Germline V lookup: CDR1 SGHTA, CDR2 FQGNSA. Sequencing was performed with immunoSEQ multiplex PCR; in TCRdb, only in-frame clones are kept and a portion is missing. In the table there are 150,000 to 200,000 clones, around 80% of which are singletons. The sequencing sample was made of peripheral blood. This receptor was identified in a woman older than 75 with acute or convalescent COVID-19. The chain couples TRBV7-2 to TRBJ2-3, with TRBD2 matching 9 bases. The CDR3 sequence is CASSLGLAGLRGDTQYF. The CDR3 DNA reads TGTGCCAGCAGCTTAGGGCTAGCGGGGTTACGGGGGGATACGCAGTATTTT.